The 9 T cell receptor beta chains below come from one sample, sequenced in a study of beta chain features in type 1 diabetes. As every portion of the isolated RNA was reverse transcribed, the sequencing read expressed TCRB transcripts. Some clones are missing from TCRdb's copy, which holds only in-frame ones; the method was immunoSEQ multiplex PCR. In the table there are 900,000 or so clones, roughly a sixth of which are singletons. What was sequenced was naive CD4+ T cells from blood. The receptors come from a young woman in good health.

This clone has more than one count but fewer than ten. This chain connects TRBV2 to TRBJ2-4; TRBD1 might be the D (5 bases). From germline, CDR1 is SNHLY and CDR2 FYNNEI. The CDR3 loop spans 15 amino acids. Trimming stripped 6 bases from V and 10 bases from J, with 22 bases between. This chain's CDR3 is CASSREDTGLGIQYF. The CDR3 DNA is TGTGCCAGCAGCCGAGAGGACACGGGCCTTGGGATTCAGTACTTC.

This clone was seen more than once but under ten times. The rearrangement uses TRBV15 and TRBJ1-2, with D unresolved. The CDR3 is 15 residues long. Germline V gives CDR1 LNHNV, CDR2 YYDKDF (reference sequence). The V and J ends lost 0 bases and 4 bases respectively, with 12 bases between them. CDR3 sequence: CATSRDDAPFYGYTF. Written as DNA, the CDR3 is TGTGCCACCAGCAGAGATGACGCCCCCTTCTATGGCTACACCTTC.

This clone was seen many times. Other DNA variants within this sample encode the same CDR3. The genes are TRBV7-2 and TRBJ2-5; D is unclear. Trimming took off 4 bases at V and 0 bases at J, with 3 bases between the two ends. The CDR3 runs to 12 residues. Germline V gives CDR1 SGHTA, CDR2 FQGNSA. CDR3 residues: CASSSYQETQYF. CDR3 in DNA: TGTGCCAGCAGCTCGTACCAAGAGACCCAGTACTTC.

The DNA of the CDR3 is TGTGCCAGCTCACCCCATATCGGAGTGGGGAATGAGCAGTTCTTC. This codes for CASSPHIGVGNEQFF. The V gene is TRBV18, the J gene TRBJ2-1; no reliable D call. Per germline, CDR1 KGHSH and CDR2 LQKENI. The CDR3 runs to 15 residues. Trimming removed 3 bases from V and 7 bases from J, with 16 bases in between. Together with reference TRBV18 and TRBJ2-1, the CDR3 gives the full variable domain: NAGVMQNPRHLVRRRGQEARLRCSPMKGHSHVYWYRQLPEEGLKFMVYLQKENIIDESGMPKERFSAEFPKEGPSILRIQQVVRGDSAAYFCASSPHIGVGNEQFFGPGTRLTVL.

The chain couples TRBV4-3 to TRBJ2-1; weak D call: TRBD2 (6 bases). V shed 4 bases and J shed 0 bases, with 10 bases lying between them. CDR1 is LGHNA and CDR2 is YSLEER in the germline V gene. This CDR3 has 15 residues. DNA of the CDR3: TGCGCCAGCAGCCGGGGCGGGATCTCCTACAATGAGCAGTTCTTC. Translation gives CASSRGGISYNEQFF.

In this sample, this clone turned up a few times. The rearrangement uses TRBV13 and TRBJ2-1; possibly TRBD1 or TRBD2 for D (5 bases each). The V gene's germline CDR1 is PRHDT and CDR2 FYEKMQ (reference sequence). V was pared by 5 bases and J by 15 bases, with 17 bases between. The CDR3 totals 12 residues. The CDR3: CASSRQRGHSFF. The CDR3 DNA reads as TGTGCCAGCAGCCGCCAGAGGGGCCACTCGTTCTTC.

This clone was detected only a few times. The chain links TRBV10-3 to TRBJ2-5, with unresolved D. Trimming cost V 8 bases and J 3 bases, with 13 bases left between them. Germline CDR1 ENHRY, CDR2 SYGVKD. This CDR3 spans 13 amino acids. The CDR3: CAIADTPEETQYF. The CDR3 coding sequence is TGTGCCATCGCAGACACACCGGAAGAGACCCAGTACTTC.

This clone came up a few times. The chain carries TRBV7-6 and TRBJ2-3; 9 nucleotides align to TRBD2. V shed 5 bases and J 4 bases; nucleotides not matched to a gene: 7. Per the germline V gene, CDR1 is SGHVS and CDR2 is FNYEAQ. The CDR3 is 15 amino acids. The CDR3 sequence: CASSISGSRADTQYF. The CDR3 nucleotides are TGTGCCAGCAGCATTAGCGGGAGTCGGGCAGATACGCAGTATTTT. Looking up the rest from reference TRBV7-6 and TRBJ2-3 gives the full variable domain: GAGVSQSPRYKVTKRGQDVALRCDPISGHVSLYWYRQALGQGPEFLTYFNYEAQQDKSGLPNDRFSAERPEGSISTLTIQRTEQRDSAMYRCASSISGSRADTQYFGPGTRLTVL.

The V and J genes are TRBV4-3 and TRBJ1-4; D may be TRBD1 (5 bases). There are 15 residues in the CDR3. Trimming pared 2 bases from V and 3 bases from J, leaving 10 bases between. In germline, CDR1 is LGHNA, CDR2 YSLEER. The CDR3 DNA reads as TGCGCCAGCAGCCAAACCCAGGGAGCTAATGAAAAACTGTTTTTT. Translation gives CASSQTQGANEKLFF.